Here is one T cell receptor (beta chain) with its context. J lost 4 bases, V lost 3 bases, and 11 bases had no gene match. The CDR3 consists of 16 residues. The germline CDR1 and CDR2 sequences are SGHDT and YYEEEE. Donors in Cohort 3 who had recovered were those with two negative PCRs, healthcare professional clearance, or resolution of their symptoms. How the authors handled the data: Nucleated cell number was recorded as an estimate derived from reference gene primer amplification. Measured with immunoSEQ multiplex PCR; TCRdb has only the in-frame clones, and not every one. V, J and clone size derive from that table, while D and trimming were established from the DNA sequence. The table includes approximately 490,000 clones, roughly nine tenths detected once. This record belongs to a study of blood T cell repertoires in COVID-19.

The chain employs TRBV5-6 and TRBJ1-2, with 8 bases lining up with TRBD1. The origin of this receptor is a woman between 18 and 29 years old who had recovered from COVID-19. The sample was PBMCs or T cells enriched from blood (not recorded which). CDR3 residues: CASSSYTAGTGYGYTF. The DNA for the CDR3 is TGTGCCAGCAGCTCGTATACAGCGGGGACAGGCTATGGCTACACCTTC.